This entry lists 26 T cell receptor beta chains sequenced from one sample in a study of Graves' ophthalmopathy and Graves' hyperthyroidism. Amplifying from RNA transcripts, the study obtained TCR beta CDR3 regions. HTBI-primed RT-PCR formed the first round, and a multiplex PCR formed the second. TCRdb reprocessed the multiplex PCR reads with MiXCR, giving one entry per CDR3 protein. The top ten hold more than 5.5% of the sample, which has hundreds of thousands of distinct CDR3 sequences, 22% seen once. Sequencing was performed on peripheral blood. Every receptor here comes from a woman younger than 30 with stable Graves' hyperthyroidism. Some clones in this sample may be carry-over from other donors' samples.

About this clonotype itself: Mismatch with germline at one junction end may stem from a read error. This sequence joins TRBV27 and TRBJ1-1; D ambiguous. Germline-derived CDR1 and CDR2 are MNHEY and SMNVEV (reference sequence). The CDR3 contains 14 residues. The CDR3: CVSSLFLANTEAFF. Here the CDR3 DNA reads TGTGTCAGCAGTTTATTTCTCGCGAACACTGAAGCTTTCTTT.

Ten or more counts support this clonotype. V gene TRBV20-1 combines with J gene TRBJ1-2; D unclear. The CDR3 sequence is 16 residues long. The germline gives CDR1 DFQATT, CDR2 SNEGSKA (reference sequence). V dropped 0 bases and J dropped 7 bases, with 21 bases sitting between them. The CDR3: CSARDGWSSPLSGYTF. In nucleotides, the CDR3 is TGCAGTGCTAGAGATGGGTGGTCGTCCCCCCTCTCTGGCTACACCTTC.

This clonotype has ten or more counts. V usage is TRBV27 and J usage is TRBJ1-1; possibly TRBD1 for D (6 bases). Germline V lookup: CDR1 MNHEY, CDR2 SMNVEV (reference sequence). The CDR3 contains 14 residues. The ends were cut back, 6 bases at V and 4 bases at J, with 15 bases in the middle. The CDR3 DNA reads as TGTGCCAGCAGGCAAGGGGTCAGGGGCACTGAAGCTTTCTTT. This gives the protein CASRQGVRGTEAFF.

There are a few counts of this clonotype. The chain carries TRBV6-2 or TRBV6-3 and TRBJ1-5; a weak D match, TRBD1 (5 bases). The CDR3 consists of 15 residues. Germline CDR1 reads MNHEY; CDR2 reads SVGEGT. The V end lost 6 bases, the J end lost 5 bases, and 17 bases lay between the germline ends. In DNA, the CDR3 is TGTGCCAGCAGCAACGATGGGACGTACCATCAGCCCCAGCATTTT. This sequence encodes CASSNDGTYHQPQHF.

Only a few counts were recorded for this clonotype. This may arise from a read error, as a much more abundant clone is one base away. No DNA is shown, since the ends of the CDR3 on it are uncertain; the CDR3 is the one TCRdb lists. V usage is TRBV29-1 and J usage is TRBJ1-1; the table calls TRBD1, which could not be checked here. From germline, CDR1 is SQVTM and CDR2 ANQGSEA. From its first to its last residue, the CDR3 has 12 amino acids. This CDR3 reads CSVGQGNTEACF.

This clonotype was recorded many times. The chain employs TRBV29-1 and TRBJ1-1, with D hard to call. CDR1 SQVTM and CDR2 ANQGSEA come from the germline V gene. The V end lost 7 bases, the J end lost 4 bases, and 10 bases lay between the germline ends. The CDR3 totals 11 residues. CDR3 protein: CSESSGTEAFF. CDR3 nucleotides: TGCAGCGAAAGTTCAGGCACTGAAGCTTTCTTT. The full variable domain, rest sourced from reference TRBV29-1 and TRBJ1-1, is SAVISQKPSRDICQRGTSLTIQCQVDSQVTMMFWYRQQPGQSLTLIATANQGSEATYESGFVIDKFPISRPNLTFSTLTVSNMSPEDSSIYLCSESSGTEAFFGQGTRLTVV.

This clonotype was recorded at least ten times. The rearrangement joins TRBV19 to TRBJ1-5; D is uncertain. The CDR3 loop spans 14 amino acids. In germline, CDR1 is LNHDA, CDR2 SQIVND (reference sequence). Trimming took off 5 bases at V and 2 bases at J, with 10 bases between the two ends. The CDR3 sequence: CASSSPPGNQPQHF. The CDR3 nucleotides are TGTGCCAGTAGTTCCCCCCCCGGCAATCAGCCCCAGCATTTT.

This clonotype was counted between two and nine times. The gene calls are TRBV6-1 and TRBJ1-5; D is ambiguous. CDR3 length: 14 residues. Germline V gene data show CDR1 as MNHNS and CDR2 as SASEGT. V gave up 2 bases and J gave up 6 bases, with 11 bases separating them. The CDR3 DNA reads TGTGCCAGCAGTGAACAAGGGCAGGTTCAGCCCCAGCATTTT. Its translation is CASSEQGQVQPQHF.

This clonotype has a handful of counts. The chain combines TRBV12-3 or TRBV12-4 with TRBJ2-1, with D perhaps being TRBD1 or TRBD2 (5 bases each). V was cut by 7 bases and J by 8 bases, with 15 bases left in between. There are 13 residues in the CDR3. The CDR3 spells CASTLGTQDEQFF. CDR3 DNA sequence: TGTGCCAGCACCCTTGGGACCCAGGATGAGCAGTTCTTC.

This clonotype was counted ten times or more. CDR3 coding DNA: TGCAGTGCTTGGGGAATCTACGAGCAGTACTTC. It specifies CSAWGIYEQYF. The genes are TRBV20-1 and TRBJ2-7, with D hard to call. V shed 5 bases and J shed 3 bases, with 8 bases lying between them. This CDR3 region has 11 residues. Germline V gives CDR1 DFQATT, CDR2 SNEGSKA (reference sequence).

The rearrangement uses TRBV12-3 or TRBV12-4 and TRBJ2-7, with TRBD2 identical over 10 bases. Trimming took 9 bases from V and 6 from J; bases not matched to a gene: 8. The CDR3 consists of 13 residues. CDR3 sequence: CASCPGLASEQYF. The CDR3 DNA sequence: TGTGCCAGTTGCCCGGGACTAGCGAGCGAGCAGTACTTC.

This clonotype was observed many times. The J gene is TRBJ1-1, the V gene TRBV12-3 or TRBV12-4; D remains ambiguous. Trimming stripped 1 base from V and 9 bases from J, with 21 bases between. The CDR3 consists of 16 residues. The CDR3 loop is CASSLGAPLSSLKAFF. DNA for the CDR3: TGTGCCAGCAGTTTAGGGGCACCCCTCTCATCACTGAAAGCTTTCTTT.

The table lists this clonotype with many counts. The chain uses TRBV5-1 and TRBJ2-7; D remains ambiguous. The CDR3 extends over 13 amino acids. Per germline, CDR1 SGHRS and CDR2 YFSETQ. The ends were cut back, 0 bases at V and 2 bases at J, with 6 bases in the middle. In DNA form, the CDR3 reads TGCGCCAGCAGCTTGGGAGACCCCTACGAGCAGTACTTC. This gives the protein CASSLGDPYEQYF.

This clonotype was observed a few times. The chain has TRBV19 and TRBJ1-5, with D perhaps matching TRBD1 (5 bases). The CDR3 length is 19 residues. Germline V gene data show CDR1 as LNHDA and CDR2 as SQIVND (reference sequence). Trimming stripped 2 bases from V and 1 base from J, with 21 bases between. CDR3: CASSIRRARAGPSNQPQHF. Written as DNA, the CDR3 is TGTGCCAGTAGTATAAGGCGCGCACGGGCAGGGCCAAGCAATCAGCCCCAGCATTTT. The entire variable domain, with the rest obtained from reference TRBV19 and TRBJ1-5, is as follows: DGGITQSPKYLFRKEGQNVTLSCEQNLNHDAMYWYRQDPGQGLRLIYYSQIVNDFQKGDIAEGYSVSREKKESFPLTVTSAQKNPTAFYLCASSIRRARAGPSNQPQHFGDGTRLSIL.

The chain employs TRBV28 and TRBJ1-5, with unresolved D. Germline CDR1 is MDHEN and CDR2 is SYDVKM. This CDR3 has 15 residues. Trimming took off 2 bases at V and 2 bases at J, with 10 bases between the two ends. CDR3 sequence: CASSLNPLRNQPQHF. CDR3 DNA sequence: TGTGCCAGCAGTTTAAATCCCCTCCGCAATCAGCCCCAGCATTTT.

This clonotype was seen repeatedly, ten times or more. The CDR3, as DNA: TGTGCCAGCAGCTTACGTCAGGGAACTTACGAGCAGTACTTC. Its protein is CASSLRQGTYEQYF. The rearrangement links TRBV7-2 to TRBJ2-7; D might be TRBD1 (5 bases). This CDR3 comprises 14 residues. Germline CDR1 reads SGHTA; CDR2 reads FQGNSA. V shed 2 bases and J shed 4 bases, with 12 bases lying between them.

At least ten counts were recorded for this clonotype. The chain employs TRBV15 and TRBJ2-5; 7 bases align to TRBD1. The germline gives CDR1 LNHNV, CDR2 YYDKDF (reference sequence). The CDR3 runs 16 residues. Unmatched junction bases numbered 11, after V lost 3 bases and J lost 4 bases. The CDR3 here is CATSSKTGWFPETQYF. Here the CDR3 DNA reads TGTGCCACCAGCAGCAAGACAGGGTGGTTTCCAGAGACCCAGTACTTC.

The V and J genes are TRBV20-1 and TRBJ2-5; no definite D call. Trimming cost V 5 bases and J 7 bases, with 11 bases left between them. CDR3 length equals 11 residues. In germline, CDR1 is DFQATT, CDR2 SNEGSKA (reference sequence). The CDR3 is CSAWSDTTQYF. In nucleotides, the CDR3 is TGCAGTGCTTGGTCTGACACGACCCAGTACTTC.

The chain's CDR3 is CASSQDAVRADGYTF. The CDR3 region has the DNA TGCGCCAGCAGCCAAGACGCAGTTCGGGCGGATGGCTACACCTTC. V usage is TRBV4-1 and J usage is TRBJ1-2; no reliable D call. V shed 0 bases and J shed 6 bases, with 14 bases lying between them. CDR1 and CDR2 from the germline V gene are MGHRA and YSYEKL. The CDR3 sequence is 15 residues long.

This clonotype was counted at least ten times. The chain employs TRBV2 and TRBJ1-5; 8 nucleotides agree with TRBD1. J gave up 0 bases and V 9 bases, and 7 bases lay outside the gene matches. The CDR3 runs 15 residues. CDR1 is SNHLY, CDR2 FYNNEI, per germline. CDR3 protein: CASRDRWSSNQPQHF. The CDR3, as DNA: TGTGCCAGTAGGGACAGGTGGAGTAGCAATCAGCCCCAGCATTTT.

This clonotype has ten or more counts. The chain carries TRBV6-2 or TRBV6-3 and TRBJ1-5; weak D call: TRBD1 (5 bases). Germline V gene lookup returns CDR1 MNHEY and CDR2 SVGEGT. This CDR3 is 16 amino acids long. V lost 4 bases, J lost 0 bases, and 13 bases lay in between. The CDR3 sequence is CASSSSQGLSNQPQHF. CDR3 in DNA: TGTGCCAGCAGTTCTTCCCAGGGACTTAGCAATCAGCCCCAGCATTTT.

There are many counts of this clonotype. The CDR3 protein is CATSRDRGHSYEQYF. CDR3 coding DNA: TGTGCCACCAGCAGGGACAGGGGGCACTCCTACGAGCAGTACTTC. This rearrangement joins TRBV15 to TRBJ2-7; 11 bases fit TRBD1. The germline CDR1 and CDR2 sequences are LNHNV and YYDKDF (reference sequence). The CDR3 has 15 amino acids. The ends lost 3 bases at V and 0 bases at J; junction bases unmatched: 1.

CDR3 nucleotides: TGTGCCAGCAGTGGCCCCGGCAGTCCGAACACTGAAGCTTTCTTT. Encoded protein: CASSGPGSPNTEAFF. V and J are TRBV6-1 and TRBJ1-1; D not certain. Per the germline V gene, CDR1 is MNHNS and CDR2 is SASEGT. V gave up 4 bases and J gave up 1 base, with 13 bases separating them. The CDR3 totals 15 residues.

The sample holds many counts of this clonotype. This chain links TRBV2 with TRBJ1-5; no reliable D call. The CDR3 covers 13 residues. Trimming left V 4 bases short and J 9 bases short, with 13 bases between. Germline CDR1 SNHLY, CDR2 FYNNEI. The DNA of the CDR3 is TGTGCCAGCAGTGGAGAGCGCGATACGCCCCAGCATTTT. It yields the protein CASSGERDTPQHF.

This clonotype was counted between two and nine times. The V and J genes are TRBV28 and TRBJ1-2; a possible D gene is TRBD1 (5 bases). The CDR3 runs 16 residues. The ends were cut back, 3 bases at V and 5 bases at J, with 19 bases in the middle. Germline V lookup: CDR1 MDHEN, CDR2 SYDVKM. This CDR3 reads CASSLAGKAEGYGYTF. In DNA, the CDR3 is TGTGCCAGCAGTTTGGCAGGGAAGGCCGAAGGGTATGGCTACACCTTC.

The gene calls are TRBV28 and TRBJ2-7; no reliable D call. V was pared by 4 bases and J by 4 bases, with 8 bases between. Looked up from germline, CDR1 is MDHEN and CDR2 is SYDVKM. The CDR3 spans 12 residues. The CDR3 coding sequence is TGTGCCAGCAGTTCCTTACGATACGAGCAGTACTTC. This gives the protein CASSSLRYEQYF.